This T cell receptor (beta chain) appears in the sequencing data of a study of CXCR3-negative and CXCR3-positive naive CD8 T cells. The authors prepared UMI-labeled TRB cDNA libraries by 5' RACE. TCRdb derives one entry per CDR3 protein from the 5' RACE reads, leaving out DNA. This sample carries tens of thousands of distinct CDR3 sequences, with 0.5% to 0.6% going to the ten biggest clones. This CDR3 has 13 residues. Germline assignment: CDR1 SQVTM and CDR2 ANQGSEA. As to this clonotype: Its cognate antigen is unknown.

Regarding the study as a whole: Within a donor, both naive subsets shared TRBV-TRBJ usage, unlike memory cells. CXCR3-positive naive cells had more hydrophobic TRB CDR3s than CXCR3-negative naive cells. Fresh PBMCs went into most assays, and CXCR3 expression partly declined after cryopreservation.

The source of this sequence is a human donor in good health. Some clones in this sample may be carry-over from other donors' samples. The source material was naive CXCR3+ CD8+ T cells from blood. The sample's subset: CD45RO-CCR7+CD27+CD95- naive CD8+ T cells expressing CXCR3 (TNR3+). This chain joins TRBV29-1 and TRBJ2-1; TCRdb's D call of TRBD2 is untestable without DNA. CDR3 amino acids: CSVLAGEVNEQFF.